The present TCR beta chain was sequenced within a study of blood T cell repertoires in COVID-19. The germline V gene encodes CDR1 SGHRS and CDR2 YFSETQ. V trimming: 5 bases; J trimming: 11 bases; junction bases outside the gene matches: 15. This CDR3 is 14 amino acids long. Original processing notes: For nucleated cells, counts were estimated from reference gene primer amplification. Assay used: immunoSEQ multiplex PCR; TCRdb lists only in-frame clones, some missing. The DNA gave D and trimming, while V, J and clone size come from that table. The profile shows just over 300,000 clones, about nine tenths of them singletons.

This rearrangement joins TRBV5-1 to TRBJ1-1, with 7 bases aligning to TRBD1. Sequencing was carried out using peripheral blood. This receptor was identified in a man between 18 and 29 years old with active or convalescent COVID-19. The CDR3 loop reads CASSTTGPPTMAFF. CDR3 in DNA: TGCGCCAGCAGTACGACAGGGCCTCCTACTATGGCTTTCTTT.